Listed here are 26 T cell receptor beta chains from one sample, sequenced in a study of cytomegalovirus exposure and HLA in healthy donors. The primer mix had 60 Vbeta and 13 Jbeta primers. Data came from immunoSEQ multiplex PCR; TCRdb stores just in-frame clones and leaves some out. Of about 98,000 clones listed, 81% are singletons. Sequenced material: PBMCs. The receptors derive from a man aged 35-49 years in good health and CMV-seronegative.

This sequence joins TRBV2 and TRBJ1-2; D might be TRBD1 (5 bases). The V end was cut by 7 bases, the J end by 1 base, with 13 bases between. Germline CDR1 reads SNHLY; CDR2 reads FYNNEI. CDR3 size: 14 residues. The CDR3 DNA reads TGTGCCAGCACCCTCGGGGGGGATAACTATGGCTACACCTTC. This encodes CASTLGGDNYGYTF.

The V and J genes are TRBV7-9 and TRBJ1-1; TRBD1 agrees at 7 bases. With 5 bases clipped from V and 0 bases from J, the junction kept 9 bases outside the gene matches. Germline assignment: CDR1 SEHNR and CDR2 FQNEAQ (reference sequence). There are 16 residues in the CDR3. This chain's CDR3 is CASSPGDRGMNTEAFF. DNA of the CDR3: TGTGCCAGCAGCCCCGGGGACAGAGGAATGAACACTGAAGCTTTCTTT.

The V gene is TRBV28, the J gene TRBJ2-3, with a weak D call TRBD2 (6 bases). Trimming cost V 2 bases and J 1 base, with 7 bases left between them. Per germline, CDR1 MDHEN and CDR2 SYDVKM. This CDR3 comprises 14 residues. The CDR3 here is CASSLGGGTDTQYF. CDR3 coding DNA: TGTGCCAGCAGTTTAGGCGGGGGCACAGATACGCAGTATTTT. The full variable domain, with the rest looked up from reference TRBV28 and TRBJ2-3, is DVKVTQSSRYLVKRTGEKVFLECVQDMDHENMFWYRQDPGLGLRLIYFSYDVKMKEKGDIPEGYSVSREKKERFSLILESASTNQTSMYLCASSLGGGTDTQYFGPGTRLTVL.

This sequence joins TRBV19 and TRBJ1-5; unclear D gene. From germline, CDR1 is LNHDA and CDR2 SQIVND (reference sequence). The V end lost 3 bases, the J end lost 5 bases, and 5 bases lay between the germline ends. The CDR3 has 12 residues. The CDR3 DNA sequence: TGTGCCAGTAGTATCGGGGATCAGCCCCAGCATTTT. It is translated as CASSIGDQPQHF.

This clone was detected only a few times. This rearrangement joins TRBV7-9 to TRBJ2-7; 9 bases agree with TRBD1. The trim removed 6 bases at V and 5 bases at J, leaving 11 bases unmatched. The CDR3 is 15 amino acids. CDR1 is SEHNR, CDR2 FQNEAQ, per germline (reference sequence). This CDR3 reads CASSPRRTGGDEQYF. The CDR3 nucleotides are TGTGCCAGCAGTCCCCGACGCACAGGGGGCGACGAGCAGTACTTC.

The chain joins TRBV7-9 to TRBJ2-7; 8 nucleotides agree with TRBD2. Trimming cost V 8 bases and J 0 bases; bases outside gene matches: 18. This CDR3 is built from 18 residues. CDR1 and CDR2 (germline): SEHNR, FQNEAQ (reference sequence). CDR3 sequence reads: CASLNPSGGGSTSYEQYF. The DNA for the CDR3 is TGTGCCAGCCTCAACCCTTCGGGGGGGGGCTCCACCTCCTACGAGCAGTACTTC.

The chain links TRBV7-9 to TRBJ2-1, with a weak D call TRBD1 (5 bases). The V gene lost 4 bases and the J gene lost 8 bases, with 9 bases spanning the gap. The CDR3 length is 12 residues. Germline loops: CDR1 SEHNR, CDR2 FQNEAQ (reference sequence). The CDR3 reads CASSSQGHEQFF. DNA for the CDR3: TGTGCCAGCAGCTCGCAGGGCCATGAGCAGTTCTTC.

The CDR3 sequence: CSVIGQANTGELFF. The CDR3 DNA is TGCAGCGTTATAGGACAGGCGAACACCGGGGAGCTGTTTTTT. The rearrangement uses TRBV29-1 and TRBJ2-2; 7 bases are shared with TRBD1. V lost 5 bases to trimming and J lost 0 bases; unmatched junction nucleotides: 3. The germline gives CDR1 SQVTM, CDR2 ANQGSEA. CDR3 length: 14 residues.

The count of this clone is one. The chain uses TRBV27 and TRBJ1-4; a weak D match, TRBD1 (5 bases). With 7 bases removed from V and 7 bases from J, the gap between germline ends came to 7 bases. Germline assignment: CDR1 MNHEY and CDR2 SMNVEV (reference sequence). This CDR3 is 11 amino acids long. The DNA of the CDR3 is TGTGCCAGCAAAAGGGGTGAAAAACTGTTTTTT. It encodes CASKRGEKLFF.

The CDR3 is CSATGETQYF. For the CDR3, the DNA is TGCAGTGCGACCGGGGAGACCCAGTACTTC. The chain carries TRBV20-1 and TRBJ2-5; D is undetermined. Germline V gives CDR1 DFQATT, CDR2 SNEGSKA (reference sequence). V lost 6 bases, J lost 5 bases, and 7 bases lay in between. The CDR3 totals 10 residues.

In DNA, the CDR3 is TGTGCCACCAGCAGATCCCCCAGCGGGGCCACGTTCACAGATACGCAGTATTTT. Translated: CATSRSPSGATFTDTQYF. The V gene is TRBV15, the J gene TRBJ2-3; 7 positions match TRBD2. Germline V gene lookup returns CDR1 LNHNV and CDR2 YYDKDF (reference sequence). The CDR3 has 18 amino acids. The trim removed 2 bases at V and 2 bases at J, leaving 13 bases unmatched.

The rearrangement links TRBV7-9 to TRBJ2-7; the D gene is possibly TRBD1 (6 bases). This CDR3 spans 11 amino acids. The germline CDR1 and CDR2 sequences are SEHNR and FQNEAQ (reference sequence). This CDR3 reads CSTGTSYEQYF. CDR3 DNA: TGTTCGACAGGTACTTCCTACGAGCAGTACTTC.

The J gene is TRBJ2-7, the V gene TRBV5-4; TRBD1 matches 9 bases. CDR1 is SGHNT, CDR2 YYREEE, per germline (reference sequence). Losses at the gene ends were 4 bases for V and 6 bases for J; bases not matched to a gene: 8. The CDR3 is 14 amino acids. The chain's CDR3 is CASSEGTGIREQYF. The CDR3, as DNA: TGTGCCAGCAGCGAGGGGACAGGGATTCGCGAGCAGTACTTC.

This clone was seen a few times. The chain uses TRBV5-1 and TRBJ2-3; TRBD1 agrees at 8 bases. Trimming cost V 5 bases and J 0 bases; bases outside gene matches: 8. CDR1 and CDR2 (germline): SGHRS, YFSETQ. The CDR3 loop spans 16 amino acids. The CDR3 coding sequence is TGCGCCAGCAGGTTTCGGACAGGGATTAGCACAGATACGCAGTATTTT. It yields the protein CASRFRTGISTDTQYF.

The chain recombines TRBV18 with TRBJ2-7; TRBD1 might be the D (5 bases). Trimming removed 2 bases from V and 3 bases from J, with 14 bases in between. This CDR3 contains 15 residues. Germline V gives CDR1 KGHSH, CDR2 LQKENI. In DNA form, the CDR3 reads TGTGCCAGCTCACCAGGCAGGGTCTCTTTCTACGAGCAGTACTTC. This codes for CASSPGRVSFYEQYF.

The chain joins TRBV7-2 to TRBJ2-4; D call uncertain. CDR1 is SGHTA, CDR2 FQGNSA, per germline. Trimming took off 4 bases at V and 0 bases at J, with 13 bases between the two ends. CDR3 length: 16 residues. The CDR3 loop is CASSSLGGLAKNIQYF. The DNA of the CDR3 is TGTGCCAGCAGCTCGTTGGGTGGGCTAGCCAAAAACATTCAGTACTTC.

This chain joins TRBV7-9 and TRBJ2-3; a weak D match, TRBD2 (5 bases). Trimming left V 10 bases short and J 1 base short, with 18 bases between. This CDR3 is 15 amino acids long. Germline V gene sequence: CDR1 SEHNR, CDR2 FQNEAQ (reference sequence). CDR3 residues: CATLKRGSRTDTQYF. In DNA form, the CDR3 reads TGTGCCACCCTAAAAAGAGGGTCTCGCACAGATACGCAGTATTTT.

The chain joins TRBV7-2 to TRBJ2-2; no clear D. Germline V CDR1 and CDR2: SGHTA, FQGNSA. The length of the CDR3 is 13 residues. The V end was cut by 1 base, the J end by 4 bases, with 4 bases between. CDR3 amino acids: CASSLGPTGELFF. In DNA, the CDR3 is TGTGCCAGCAGCTTAGGGCCCACCGGGGAGCTGTTTTTT.

J is TRBJ1-4 and V is TRBV19, with a possible D match to TRBD1 (6 bases). This CDR3 has 16 residues. The germline V and J ends were trimmed by 7 bases and 0 bases, with 15 bases remaining between them. Germline CDR1 and CDR2: LNHDA and SQIVND (reference sequence). This CDR3 reads CASKGGRQATNEKLFF. In nucleotides, the CDR3 is TGTGCCAGTAAGGGGGGGCGGCAGGCAACTAATGAAAAACTGTTTTTT.

This clone was seen only once. CDR3 DNA sequence: TGTGCCAGCAGCGCTCACAAAACCCTAGGACTAGCAACGGATACGCAGTATTTT. Protein sequence: CASSAHKTLGLATDTQYF. V and J are TRBV9 and TRBJ2-3; 8 bases agree with TRBD2. V shed 3 bases and J 6 bases; nucleotides not matched to a gene: 18. CDR3 length: 18 residues. The germline CDR1 and CDR2 sequences are SGDLS and YYNGEE.

The V call is TRBV27, the J call TRBJ2-3; D might be TRBD1 (7 bases). The CDR3 extends over 16 amino acids. Per germline, CDR1 MNHEY and CDR2 SMNVEV (reference sequence). V lost 3 bases and J 1 base, leaving 14 bases between the germline ends. For the CDR3, the DNA is TGTGCCAGCAGTTTGTGGAGGGGGCAAGGCACAGATACGCAGTATTTT. It codes for CASSLWRGQGTDTQYF.

The chain uses TRBV4-1 and TRBJ1-2, with a possible D match to TRBD1 (5 bases). Germline V gene lookup returns CDR1 MGHRA and CDR2 YSYEKL. The V gene lost 0 bases and the J gene lost 4 bases, with 6 bases spanning the gap. This CDR3 spans 13 amino acids. The CDR3 loop is CASSQEQGYGYTF. CDR3 nucleotides: TGCGCCAGCAGCCAAGAGCAGGGCTATGGCTACACCTTC.

The rearrangement uses TRBV6-5 and TRBJ2-2; D is undetermined. V lost 6 bases and J 5 bases, leaving 13 bases between the germline ends. CDR3 length: 14 residues. Germline CDR1 reads MNHEY; CDR2 reads SVGAGI. The CDR3 DNA reads TGTGCCAGCAGGCAGATGTCGTGGACCGGGGAGCTGTTTTTT. Amino acids: CASRQMSWTGELFF.

The chain combines TRBV14 with TRBJ1-1; D gene unclear. The CDR3 sequence is 11 residues long. Germline V gene sequence: CDR1 SGHDN, CDR2 FVKESK. Trimming left V 3 bases short and J 8 bases short, with 7 bases between. CDR3 sequence (DNA): TGTGCCAGCAGCCAGGCGGAAGAAGCTTTCTTT. Residues: CASSQAEEAFF.

The V call is TRBV28, the J call TRBJ2-1; D is unresolved. V was cut by 2 bases and J by 3 bases, with 11 bases left in between. The CDR3 runs to 15 residues. Germline V CDR1 and CDR2: MDHEN, SYDVKM. The CDR3 loop reads CASSLGPLNYNEQFF. The CDR3, as DNA: TGTGCCAGCAGTTTAGGGCCGCTCAACTACAATGAGCAGTTCTTC. The entire variable domain, with the rest obtained from reference TRBV28 and TRBJ2-1, is as follows: DVKVTQSSRYLVKRTGEKVFLECVQDMDHENMFWYRQDPGLGLRLIYFSYDVKMKEKGDIPEGYSVSREKKERFSLILESASTNQTSMYLCASSLGPLNYNEQFFGPGTRLTVL.

The chain combines TRBV28 with TRBJ2-2; 9 nucleotides align to TRBD1. CDR3 length equals 14 residues. Germline trimming cut 5 bases from V and 8 bases from J; bases unmatched to any gene: 6. CDR1 and CDR2 (germline): MDHEN, SYDVKM. The CDR3 DNA reads TGTGCCAGCAGTCGGACAGGGGTGGAAGGGGAGCTGTTTTTT. Protein product: CASSRTGVEGELFF.